This T cell receptor (beta chain) was observed in a study of post-analysis software for immune sequencing data (dated by TCRdb to between 2014 and 2017). A note on the overall study: The recorded disease courses included relapsing-remitting, secondary progressive and progressive-relapsing multiple sclerosis, and some patients had no subtype annotation. The patient repertoires were compared against 11 previously published healthy control repertoires obtained from donors aged roughly 6 to 25 years. A subset of samples was prepared in parallel using single-end sample barcoding, then pooled and co-amplified after Illumina adapter ligation.

To demonstrate the VDJtools post-analysis software, TCR beta repertoires were profiled from the peripheral blood of about 13 young patients with multiple sclerosis. Multiple sclerosis patients were children and adolescents aged about 6 to 17 years. Library preparation used PCR. TCRdb shows the sequencer as Illumina HiSeq 2500. To reduce PCR and sequencing biases, unique molecular identifiers were incorporated into the TCR beta cDNA libraries. Some 500,000 cDNA molecules were obtained for every 1 to 10 million input T cells, so each molecule roughly corresponded to one T cell. The patient libraries were prepared and sequenced with the same protocol used for the earlier healthy control dataset. Samples belonging to the same batch were prepared together, multiplexed and sequenced on a shared HiSeq lane. In the paper's pipeline: MIGEC was used to process the raw barcoded reads, and molecular identifier groups with only a single read were discarded before consensus assembly and CDR3 extraction. Clonotype tables were post-analysed with VDJtools, normalizing diversity by down-sampling all datasets to the smallest sample size. To correct batch-related cross-sample contamination, repertoire overlap clustering matched CDR3 amino acid sequences but not nucleotide sequences. The public reads were quality trimmed at Q25 with fastp and then assembled into clones with MiXCR by TCRdb, keeping productive beta chains. A single entry per CDR3 protein holds the most common genes and DNA from its merged rows. These V and J calls originate from TCRdb's pipeline instead of the authors' own analysis. For this sample the table gives hundreds of thousands of distinct CDR3 sequences, of which roughly half were detected only once. The top ten constitute 4.6% of the sample.

The investigation overall reported the following: The control group was slightly older than the multiple sclerosis patient group. Patients showed significantly higher frequencies than controls for several TRBV segments, among them TRBV5-6, TRBV5-1 and TRBV20-1. Normalized Chao1 diversity was significantly lower in multiple sclerosis patients than controls, suggesting substantial peripheral T-cell clonal expansion. Direct clustering with F measure revealed strong co-clustering of samples prepared in the same batch, which led to a batch-effect correction.

On this clonotype: No cognate antigen has been identified for it. Per-base qualities were not stored, and no clone one base away is much larger.

The CDR3 numbers 14 residues from cysteine through phenylalanine. Here the CDR3 DNA is all that survives: 42 bases in frame from base 1. The CDR1 and CDR2 encoded by the germline V gene (reference sequence) are DFQATT and SNEGSKA. Trimming removed 5 bases from V and 5 bases from J, leaving 18 bases between the germline ends. The clonotype was recovered from a girl aged 10 to 17 with multiple sclerosis. This chain is built from TRBV20-1 and TRBJ1-2, with a weak D call of TRBD1 (5 bases match). What was sequenced was blood. The CDR3 region has the sequence CSASRARALYGYTF. The DNA is TGCAGTGCTTCCAGGGCCCGAGCTTTATATGGCTACACCTTC.